These 21 T cell receptor beta chains share one sample of origin, sequenced in a study of blood T cell repertoires in COVID-19. Method: immunoSEQ multiplex PCR; TCRdb's copy keeps in-frame clones and lacks some. The data contain approximately 62,000 clones, 81% of them seen just once; the ten biggest clones take up about 15%. Sequencing input: peripheral blood. The source is a man older than 75 with acute or convalescent COVID-19.

This chain joins TRBV6-5 and TRBJ1-6; 12 bases agree with TRBD1. Trimming at V came to 6 bases and at J to 10 bases, leaving 4 bases not matched to a gene. In germline, CDR1 is MNHEY, CDR2 SVGAGI. The CDR3 runs 14 residues. CDR3 nucleotide sequence: TGTGCCAGCAGAGGGACAGGGGGCGCATCACCCCTCCACTTT. It specifies CASRGTGGASPLHF.

In the case of this clone: Other DNA sequences of this sample code for an identical CDR3. This chain joins TRBV12-5 and TRBJ1-6; D is undetermined. Trimming pared 4 bases from V and 0 bases from J, leaving 10 bases between. Looked up from germline, CDR1 is LGHNT and CDR2 is FRNRAP. CDR3 size: 16 residues. The CDR3 DNA sequence: TGTGCTAGTGGTTCGACGGGAAGCTCCTATAATTCACCCCTCCACTTT. This gives the protein CASGSTGSSYNSPLHF.

The V gene is TRBV19, the J gene TRBJ1-5; D is possibly TRBD1 (5 bases). This CDR3 spans 16 amino acids. The V and J ends lost 4 bases and 1 base respectively, with 14 bases between them. CDR1 is LNHDA and CDR2 is SQIVND in the germline V gene (reference sequence). The chain's CDR3 is CASSNLQGLSNQPQHF. For the CDR3, the DNA is TGTGCCAGTAGTAATCTCCAGGGTCTCAGCAATCAGCCCCAGCATTTT.

The rearrangement links TRBV3-1 (or the pseudogene TRBV3-2) to TRBJ1-1; tentatively, D is TRBD1 (6 bases). Germline V gene lookup returns CDR1 LGHDT and CDR2 YNNKEL (reference sequence). The CDR3 sequence is 14 residues long. Trimming stripped 4 bases from V and 1 base from J, with 10 bases between. For the CDR3, the DNA is TGTGCCAGCAGCCCAAGGACAGAGAACACTGAAGCTTTCTTT. Residues: CASSPRTENTEAFF.

The V gene is TRBV7-2, the J gene TRBJ2-3; 13 bases map to TRBD2. Trimming cost V 4 bases and J 4 bases; bases outside gene matches: 11. The CDR3 length is 18 residues. From germline, CDR1 is SGHTA and CDR2 FQGNSA. CDR3 sequence: CASSSLTSGGAEADTQYF. CDR3 nucleotide sequence: TGTGCCAGCAGCTCCCTTACTAGCGGGGGGGCAGAAGCAGATACGCAGTATTTT.

For the CDR3, the DNA is TGTGCCAGCAGTGACTCGGTAGACAGGGACAGCAATCAGCCCCAGCATTTT. Its protein product is CASSDSVDRDSNQPQHF. The chain combines TRBV6-4 with TRBJ1-5; 7 nucleotides agree with TRBD1. The junction had 6 bases not matched to a gene; V was cut back by 0 bases and J by 1 base. Germline V gives CDR1 MRHNA, CDR2 SNTAGT. This CDR3 comprises 17 residues.

This clone appeared once. J is TRBJ1-2 and V is TRBV15, with 7 positions matching TRBD1. This CDR3 has 16 residues. CDR1 is LNHNV and CDR2 is YYDKDF in the germline V gene (reference sequence). Trimming cost V 0 bases and J 1 base; bases outside gene matches: 5. CDR3 sequence reads: CATSRETGRFNYGYTF. The CDR3 nucleotides read TGTGCCACCAGCAGAGAGACAGGGCGATTTAACTATGGCTACACCTTC.

CDR3 nucleotides: TGTGCCAGCAGATTGGGTACGACGGGTGAAAAACTGTTTTTT. Its protein product is CASRLGTTGEKLFF. The V and J genes are TRBV6-5 and TRBJ1-4; D unresolved. V was trimmed by 6 bases and J by 7 bases, leaving 15 bases between them. The CDR3 is 14 amino acids. CDR1 is MNHEY and CDR2 is SVGAGI in the germline V gene.

This clone is a singleton in its sample. The J gene is TRBJ1-2, the V gene TRBV3-1 (or the pseudogene TRBV3-2), with D possibly being TRBD1 (5 bases). The CDR3 covers 13 residues. V was shortened by 6 bases and J by 6 bases, with 14 bases between the two germline ends. CDR1 is LGHDT, CDR2 YNNKEL, per germline (reference sequence). CDR3 coding DNA: TGTGCCAGCAGTCTGAGCAGGGCGGATGGCTACACCTTC. Encoded protein: CASSLSRADGYTF.

The chain joins TRBV28 to TRBJ1-2, with D maybe TRBD1 (5 bases). The CDR3 runs 17 residues. Germline V gives CDR1 MDHEN, CDR2 SYDVKM. Trimming left V 6 bases short and J 1 base short, with 21 bases between. The CDR3 protein is CASRLPRGVTDNYGYTF. The CDR3 DNA follows: TGTGCCAGCAGGCTTCCCCGGGGGGTGACTGATAACTATGGCTACACCTTC.

The chain is built from TRBV2 and TRBJ2-3; TRBD1 matches 7 bases. The J segment lost 4 bases and the V segment lost 5 bases, leaving 9 bases of the junction unmatched. CDR3 length equals 15 residues. The germline gives CDR1 SNHLY, CDR2 FYNNEI. The CDR3 region is CASSTGQPGSDTQYF. CDR3 sequence (DNA): TGTGCCAGCAGTACGGGACAGCCTGGCTCAGATACGCAGTATTTT.

V gene TRBV10-3 combines with J gene TRBJ1-6; 7 positions agree with TRBD1. The CDR3 totals 16 residues. The junction had 6 bases not matched to a gene; V was cut back by 0 bases and J by 7 bases. In germline, CDR1 is ENHRY, CDR2 SYGVKD. The CDR3 nucleotides are TGTGCCATCAGTGAGTCGACAGGGCTACGAAATTCACCCCTCCACTTT. Its protein product is CAISESTGLRNSPLHF.

This clone was counted between two and nine times. This chain uses TRBV3-1 (or the pseudogene TRBV3-2) with TRBJ1-3; D is possibly TRBD1 (6 bases). Trimming took 0 bases from V and 2 from J, leaving 14 bases between them. In germline, CDR1 is LGHDT, CDR2 YNNKEL (reference sequence). The length of the CDR3 is 17 residues. CDR3 region: CASSQDRQGLTGNTIYF. CDR3 nucleotide sequence: TGTGCCAGCAGCCAAGACCGGCAGGGGCTAACTGGAAACACCATATATTTT.

The rearrangement uses TRBV2 and TRBJ2-7; TRBD1 agrees at 8 bases. The germline CDR1 and CDR2 sequences are SNHLY and FYNNEI. The CDR3 length is 14 residues. Losses at the gene ends were 10 bases for V and 0 bases for J; bases not matched to a gene: 8. This CDR3 is CATNRQGSSYEQYF. As DNA, the CDR3 is TGTGCCACCAACCGACAGGGGAGCTCCTACGAGCAGTACTTC. The entire variable domain, with the rest obtained from reference TRBV2 and TRBJ2-7, is as follows: EPEVTQTPSHQVTQMGQEVILRCVPISNHLYFYWYRQILGQKVEFLVSFYNNEISEKSEIFDDQFSVERPDGSNFTLKIRSTKLEDSAMYFCATNRQGSSYEQYFGPGTRLTVT.

The chain joins TRBV19 to TRBJ1-2; TRBD1 might be the D (6 bases). The germline V gene has CDR1 LNHDA and CDR2 SQIVND (reference sequence). This CDR3 has 16 amino acids. Between the trimmed V and J ends, which lost 5 bases and 8 bases, there was a span of 24 bases. This CDR3 reads CASSPRYGGRGAGYTF. Written as DNA, the CDR3 is TGTGCCAGTAGTCCGCGGTACGGGGGGCGTGGTGCCGGCTACACCTTC.

The sample holds one count of this clone. V usage is TRBV5-8 and J usage is TRBJ1-1; D is ambiguous. Germline V lookup: CDR1 SGHTS, CDR2 YDEGEE. The CDR3 has 13 amino acids. Between the trimmed V and J ends, which lost 5 bases and 1 base, there was a span of 9 bases. In DNA, the CDR3 is TGTGCCAGCAGTCGGAGTGGGAACACTGAAGCTTTCTTT. It specifies CASSRSGNTEAFF.

This chain joins TRBV4-2 and TRBJ2-7; D is ambiguous. CDR3 length: 15 amino acids. Germline loops: CDR1 LGHNA, CDR2 YNFKEQ. Trimming took off 4 bases at V and 2 bases at J, with 15 bases between the two ends. The CDR3 DNA reads as TGTGCCAGCAGCCCATTAGGCGAGGAAGCCTACGAGCAGTACTTC. Its translation is CASSPLGEEAYEQYF.

J is TRBJ1-2 and V is TRBV28; the match to TRBD1 covers 9 bases. V lost 5 bases, J lost 8 bases, and 12 bases stayed unmatched. Germline lookup yields CDR1 MDHEN and CDR2 SYDVKM. The CDR3 has 15 amino acids. The CDR3 region has the DNA TGTGCCAGCAGTCCCGGGACAGGGTCGAGCCGCGGCTACACCTTC. Translated: CASSPGTGSSRGYTF.

The genes are TRBV11-3 and TRBJ2-1; 12 positions agree with TRBD2. CDR1 is SGHNT, CDR2 YENEEA, per germline. This CDR3 contains 15 residues. V lost 5 bases, J lost 9 bases, and 8 bases stayed unmatched. DNA for the CDR3: TGTGCCAGCAGCGCCGGACTAGCGGGGCAGGGTGAGCAGTTCTTC. Its translation: CASSAGLAGQGEQFF.

This chain's CDR3 is CASRLIPGGYTF. The CDR3 nucleotides are TGTGCCAGCAGGCTGATCCCAGGGGGCTACACCTTC. The V call is TRBV28, the J call TRBJ1-2; maybe TRBD1 (5 bases). V lost 6 bases and J 8 bases, leaving 13 bases between the germline ends. CDR1 is MDHEN, CDR2 SYDVKM, per germline. The CDR3 length is 12 residues.

The rearrangement joins TRBV11-2 to TRBJ2-5; the match to TRBD1 covers 8 bases. The V gene's germline CDR1 is SGHAT and CDR2 FQNNGV. V was clipped by 1 base and J by 4 bases; unmatched bases: 5. The CDR3 has 15 residues. CDR3 DNA sequence: TGTGCCAGCAGCTTAGTACAGGGGGGAGTAGAGACCCAGTACTTC. Residues: CASSLVQGGVETQYF.